A selection of T cell receptor beta chains follows, all from one sample in a study of low-dose radiotherapy and immunotherapy resistance in tumors. Via MiXCR, TCRdb re-called the reads, giving one row per CDR3 protein. This table holds around 60,000 distinct CDR3 sequences, 20% to 25% found once. Sequences were derived from PBMCs, sampled after low-dose radiotherapy plus immunotherapy. These receptors were collected from a male donor with prostate cancer. Each CDR3 is given with its conserved first and last residue.

J gene	V gene	CDR3 protein
TRBJ2-6	TRBV29-1	CSFRVAGANVLTF
TRBJ2-3	TRBV20-1	CSARAGTSGADTQYF
TRBJ2-1	TRBV28	CASSPRGRAEGDEQFF
TRBJ2-5	TRBV30	CAWSASRGGLETQYF
TRBJ2-7	TRBV28	CASKGAHEQYF
TRBJ2-3	TRBV7-2	CASSLNGVGDTQYF
TRBJ2-5	TRBV29-1	CSVDGSSGRYQETQYF
TRBJ1-4	TRBV25-1	CASSEAAGGSYEKLFF
TRBJ2-1	TRBV20-1	CSAPPRGSYNEQFF
TRBJ2-3	TRBV6-2/TRBV6-3	CASSPGRVSTDTQYF
TRBJ2-7	TRBV18	CASSPGTSVFEQYF
TRBJ1-1	TRBV3-1	CASSHGRRTEAFF
TRBJ2-7	TRBV6-1	CASRYETSGGPFSYEQYF
TRBJ2-7	TRBV27	CASSLWASGRALPYEQYF
TRBJ2-2	TRBV11-2	CASSLEPGAGELFF
TRBJ2-1	TRBV3-1	CSSSQESSRRVVEQFF
TRBJ2-7	TRBV5-5	CASSFRDSYEQYF
TRBJ1-4	TRBV20-1	CSARPGQTNEKLFF
TRBJ2-7	TRBV6-2/TRBV6-3	CASSALQVSGDEQYF
TRBJ2-1	TRBV27	CASSEGLAGYNEQFF
TRBJ2-1	TRBV5-4	CASSSDQQVINYNEQFF
TRBJ2-7	TRBV28	CASSFVSSEQYF
TRBJ2-2	TRBV19	CASSVWNLANTGELFF
TRBJ2-5	TRBV5-1	CASSLLKGTGQETQYF
TRBJ2-5	TRBV11-2	CASSTRSGKGGETQYF
TRBJ1-1	TRBV28	CASSSNLWTEPNTEAFF
TRBJ2-1	TRBV28	CATRTGVPIYNEQFF
TRBJ2-3	TRBV6-2/TRBV6-3	CASSYREMAHYTQYF
TRBJ2-2	TRBV10-2	CASRRTGETGELFF
TRBJ2-7	TRBV13	CASSFQFGSSYEQYF
TRBJ2-2	TRBV19	CASSLASNTGELFF
TRBJ2-1	TRBV19	CASNMGMTTNEQFF
TRBJ1-2	TRBV12-3/TRBV12-4	CASSFAQGFVRHGYTF
TRBJ1-1	TRBV5-5	CASSHTALTRGRGENTEAFF
TRBJ2-7	TRBV3-1	CASSQRGGDYEQYF
TRBJ2-1	TRBV20-1	CSAREGTSGGVGEQFF
TRBJ2-1	TRBV4-3	CASSQDVAGTSYNEQFF
TRBJ2-7	TRBV7-3	CASSSTVRGGTPYEQYF
TRBJ2-2	TRBV7-3	CASSYPSGDTGELFF
TRBJ2-7	TRBV6-1	CASSEGVTGEQYF
TRBJ1-4	TRBV7-9	CASSLVPGGNEKLFF
TRBJ2-1	TRBV10-3	CAIAPSGGEYNEQFF
TRBJ1-6	TRBV20-1	CSAREIRNNSPLHF
TRBJ2-1	TRBV20-1	CSADRGDRGNEQFF
TRBJ2-7	TRBV6-8	CASRQGSYEQYF
TRBJ2-2	TRBV19	CASRRNWELFF
TRBJ1-5	TRBV6-2/TRBV6-3	CASSWLLQGGNQPQHF
TRBJ2-1	TRBV3-1	CASSQEKAGGPPDEQFF
TRBJ2-6	TRBV28	CASSRQGKGPSGANVLTF
TRBJ1-2	TRBV20-1	CSAAEGRGRAYGYTF
TRBJ2-2	TRBV6-5	CASSYAQVTGELFF
TRBJ1-1	TRBV18	CASSPPEKGFPEAFF
TRBJ2-3	TRBV7-3	CASSVGAGRADTQYF
TRBJ2-5	TRBV5-4	CASSLAVETQYF
TRBJ1-2	TRBV20-1	CSAERDRLLGYTF
TRBJ2-7	TRBV5-6	CASSLGGVPGEQYF
TRBJ1-2	TRBV5-8	CASSLSVGYTF
TRBJ2-7	TRBV20-1	CSARDLGYSYEQYF
TRBJ1-1	TRBV30	CAWSLRYVGMSNTEAFF